Detailed here is one T cell receptor beta chain. Its target is not known. Per germline, CDR1 SGHTA and CDR2 FQGNSA. V gave up 6 bases and J gave up 5 bases; unmatched junction bases: 8. This CDR3 is built from 15 residues. The data were taken from a study of T cells after yellow fever vaccination. Conversion of TCR transcripts into cDNA relied on 5'RACE template switching, which added a universal primer site and UMIs. A single record per CDR3 protein comes from TCRdb applying MiXCR to the 5' RACE reads. The data hold around 600,000 distinct CDR3 sequences, with about 12% observed a single time. Study-wide results and caveats: Most clones from primary vaccination were detected again post-booster (approximately 96% CD4, roughly 90% CD8).

This receptor was identified in a man aged 25 to 45 who received the YFV17D yellow fever vaccine. Sequencing used PBMCs, obtained on the day of the yellow fever booster vaccination. The chain carries TRBV7-2 and TRBJ2-3, with 10 bases that match TRBD2. CDR3 sequence (DNA): TGTGCCAGCAGGCCTCTAGCGGGAGAGGTAGATACGCAGTATTTT. Amino acid sequence: CASRPLAGEVDTQYF.